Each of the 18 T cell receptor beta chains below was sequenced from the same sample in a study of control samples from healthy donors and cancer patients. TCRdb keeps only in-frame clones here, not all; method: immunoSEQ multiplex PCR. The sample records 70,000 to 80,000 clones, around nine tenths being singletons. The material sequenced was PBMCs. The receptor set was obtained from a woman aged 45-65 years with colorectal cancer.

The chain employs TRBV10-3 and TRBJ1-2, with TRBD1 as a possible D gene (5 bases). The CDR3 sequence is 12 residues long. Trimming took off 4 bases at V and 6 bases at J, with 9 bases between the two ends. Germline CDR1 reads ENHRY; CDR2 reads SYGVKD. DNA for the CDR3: TGTGCCATCAGTGTAGACAGCAATGGCTACACCTTC. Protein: CAISVDSNGYTF.

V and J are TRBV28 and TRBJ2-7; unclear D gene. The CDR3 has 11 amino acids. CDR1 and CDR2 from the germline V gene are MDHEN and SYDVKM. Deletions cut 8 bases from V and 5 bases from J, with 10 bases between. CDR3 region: CASGTSDEQYV. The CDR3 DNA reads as TGTGCCAGCGGTACATCGGACGAGCAGTACGTC.

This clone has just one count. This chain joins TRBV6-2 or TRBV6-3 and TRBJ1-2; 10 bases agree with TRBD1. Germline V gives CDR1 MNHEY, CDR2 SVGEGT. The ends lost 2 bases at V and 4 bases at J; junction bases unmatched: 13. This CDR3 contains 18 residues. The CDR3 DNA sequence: TGTGCCAGCAGTTACGCCGGGACAGGGGCCCGTCTGGTCTATGGCTACACCTTC. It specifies CASSYAGTGARLVYGYTF.

CDR3 in DNA: TGTGCCATCACTGGAGAGGGGGTACATGAGCAGTTCTTC. It yields the protein CAITGEGVHEQFF. V usage is TRBV10-3 and J usage is TRBJ2-1, with D possibly being TRBD1 (6 bases). Looked up from germline, CDR1 is ENHRY and CDR2 is SYGVKD. The germline V and J ends were trimmed by 7 bases and 8 bases, with 15 bases remaining between them. CDR3 length equals 13 residues.

The chain's CDR3 is CASSPGSGTGELFF. DNA of the CDR3: TGTGCCAGCTCGCCAGGATCTGGGACCGGGGAGCTGTTTTTT. V is TRBV18 and J is TRBJ2-2; no firm D call. The CDR3 length is 14 residues. Germline V gene lookup returns CDR1 KGHSH and CDR2 LQKENI. The V gene lost 6 bases and the J gene lost 5 bases, with 13 bases spanning the gap.

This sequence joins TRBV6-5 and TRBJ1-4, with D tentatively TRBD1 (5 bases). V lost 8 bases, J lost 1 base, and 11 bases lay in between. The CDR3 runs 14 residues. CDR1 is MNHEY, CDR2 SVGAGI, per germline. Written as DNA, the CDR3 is TGTGCCAGCCAAAGGGGAGGAACTAATGAAAAACTGTTTTTT. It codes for CASQRGGTNEKLFF.

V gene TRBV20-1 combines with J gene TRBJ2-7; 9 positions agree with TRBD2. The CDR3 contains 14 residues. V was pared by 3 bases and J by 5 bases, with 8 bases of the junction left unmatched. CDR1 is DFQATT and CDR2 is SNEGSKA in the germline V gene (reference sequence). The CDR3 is CSASGLAGIHEQYV. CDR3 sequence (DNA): TGCAGTGCTAGTGGTCTAGCGGGGATCCACGAGCAGTACGTC.

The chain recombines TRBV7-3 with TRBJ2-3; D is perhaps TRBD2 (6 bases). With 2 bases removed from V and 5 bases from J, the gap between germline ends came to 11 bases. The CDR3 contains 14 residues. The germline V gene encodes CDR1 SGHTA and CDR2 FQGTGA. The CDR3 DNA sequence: TGTGCCAGCAGCTTAGGGGGGTATCAAGATACGCAGTATTTT. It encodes CASSLGGYQDTQYF.

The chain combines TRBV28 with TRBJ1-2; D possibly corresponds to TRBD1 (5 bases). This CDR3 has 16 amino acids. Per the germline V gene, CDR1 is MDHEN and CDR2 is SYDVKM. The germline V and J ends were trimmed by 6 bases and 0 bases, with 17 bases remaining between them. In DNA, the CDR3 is TGTGCCAGCAGCCCCGGGGGGGTATCTCCTAACTATGGCTACACCTTC. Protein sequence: CASSPGGVSPNYGYTF.

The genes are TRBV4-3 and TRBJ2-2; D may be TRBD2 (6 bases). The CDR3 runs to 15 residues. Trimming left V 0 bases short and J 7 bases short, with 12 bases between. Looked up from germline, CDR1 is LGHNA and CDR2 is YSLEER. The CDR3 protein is CASSQEGRRGGELFF. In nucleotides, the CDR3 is TGCGCCAGCAGCCAAGAGGGCAGGCGGGGCGGGGAGCTGTTTTTT.

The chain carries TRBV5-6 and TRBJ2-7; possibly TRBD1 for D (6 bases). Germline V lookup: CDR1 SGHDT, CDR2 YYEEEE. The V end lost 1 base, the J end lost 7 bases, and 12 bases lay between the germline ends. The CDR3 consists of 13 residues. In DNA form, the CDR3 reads TGTGCCAGCAGCTTGACAGGGCTGGAGGAGCAGTACGTC. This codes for CASSLTGLEEQYV.

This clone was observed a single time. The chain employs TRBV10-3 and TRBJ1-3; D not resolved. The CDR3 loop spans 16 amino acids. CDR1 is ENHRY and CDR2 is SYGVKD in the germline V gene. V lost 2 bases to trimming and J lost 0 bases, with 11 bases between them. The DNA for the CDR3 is TGTGCCATCAGTGAGATTAAAGTAAACTCTGGAAACACCATATATTTT. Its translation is CAISEIKVNSGNTIYF.

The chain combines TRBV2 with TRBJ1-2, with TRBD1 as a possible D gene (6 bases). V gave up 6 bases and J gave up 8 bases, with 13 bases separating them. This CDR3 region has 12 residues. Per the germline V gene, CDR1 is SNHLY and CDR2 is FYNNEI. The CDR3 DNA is TGTGCCAGCAGGGCCAGTGACAGGGGCTACACCTTC. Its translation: CASRASDRGYTF.

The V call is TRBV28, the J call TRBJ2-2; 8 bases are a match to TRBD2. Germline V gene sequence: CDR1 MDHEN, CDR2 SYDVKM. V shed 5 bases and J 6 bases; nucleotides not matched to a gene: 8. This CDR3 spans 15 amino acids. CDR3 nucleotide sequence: TGTGCCAGCAGTCTCGGGGGGGCGGTTGCCGGGGAGCTGTTTTTT. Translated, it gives CASSLGGAVAGELFF.

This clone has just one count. CDR3 bases: TGTGCCAGCAGCTTAGTTTGGGGCGAAGGAGCTTTCTTT. Its protein product is CASSLVWGEGAFF. The genes are TRBV7-2 and TRBJ1-1; maybe TRBD1 (5 bases). The CDR3 is 13 residues long. Germline CDR1 reads SGHTA; CDR2 reads FQGNSA. Trimming shortened V by 1 base and J by 10 bases, and 13 bases separated the two germline ends.

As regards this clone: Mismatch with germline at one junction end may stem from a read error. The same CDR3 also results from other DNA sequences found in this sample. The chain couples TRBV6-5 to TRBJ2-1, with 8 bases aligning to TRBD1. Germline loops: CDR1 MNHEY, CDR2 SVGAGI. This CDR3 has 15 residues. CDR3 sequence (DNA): TGCGCCAGCAGCCCAGGACAGGGCGGTGCAAATGAGCAGTTCTTC. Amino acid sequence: CASSPGQGGANEQFF.

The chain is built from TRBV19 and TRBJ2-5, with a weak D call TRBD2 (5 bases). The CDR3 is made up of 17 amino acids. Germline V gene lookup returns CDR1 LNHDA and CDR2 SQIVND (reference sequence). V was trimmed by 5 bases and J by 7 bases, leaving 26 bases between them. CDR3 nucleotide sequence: TGTGCCAGTAGTCCCCGAGTGGTAGCGAGCGGAGGTGTGACCCAGTACTTC. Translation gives CASSPRVVASGGVTQYF.

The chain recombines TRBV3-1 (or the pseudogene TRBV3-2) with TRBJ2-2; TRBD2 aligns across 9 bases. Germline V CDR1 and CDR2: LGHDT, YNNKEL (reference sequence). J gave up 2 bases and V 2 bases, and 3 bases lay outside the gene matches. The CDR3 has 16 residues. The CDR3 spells CASSQYSGGNTGELFF. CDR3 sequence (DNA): TGTGCCAGCAGCCAATATAGCGGGGGAAACACCGGGGAGCTGTTTTTT.